This TCR beta chain originates from a study of blood T cell repertoires in COVID-19 (dated by TCRdb to the early 2020s). Notes on the research overall: Samples from collaborators originated in the United States, Italy and Spain and spanned both the acute and convalescent phases of COVID-19. The material from the prospective study consisted of cDNA or gDNA derived from T cells, B-cell-depleted T cells, or PBMCs. The dataset comprised deeply sampled blood TCRbeta repertoires from subjects exposed to, actively infected with, or recovered from COVID-19. A freely available public database, intended as a resource for researchers studying the immune response to SARS-CoV-2, is where the repertoires were released. Samples came from the ongoing ImmuneRACE study (first 160 participants) plus 1,254 subjects from 6 global collaborators. The sample metadata nearly always contained a de-identified subject ID, COVID-19 status, age in years and sex. Where available, HLA class I and class II types were obtained from metadata supplied by the sample provider rather than from assay-based typing. Here is what the overall study found, with its caveats: How much clinical and demographic metadata was included differed by source and by participant, and the metadata was provided uncurated.

TCRbeta CDR3 regions were amplified from genomic DNA using the immunoSEQ Assay, a bias-controlled multiplex PCR. The study's own analysis went as follows. Within the assay, amplification of reference gene primers was used to estimate how many nucleated cells each sample contained. To quantify the absolute abundance of each unique TCRbeta CDR3 rearrangement, sequence reads were collapsed and filtered. Productive Simpson clonality was computed per sample as the square root of Simpson's diversity index over productive rearrangements. TCRdb's version of the immuneACCESS table is confined to in-frame rearrangements and falls short of the full clone set. An unresolved V gene accounts for under half of the shortfall where checked; the remainder is of unknown origin. V and J calls and clone size are those listed in that table; D and trimming were worked out from the DNA. A total of roughly 350,000 clones appear in this sample, 88% of them only once. Of the sample, under 4.5% falls within the top ten clones.

Worth noting for this clone: Its recognized antigen is unknown. Within one base of it there is no much larger clone, and no base qualities were kept.

From the cysteine up to the phenylalanine, the CDR3 has a length of 10 residues. The kept DNA is CDR3 alone, 30 bases in frame from the first base. The trim is 9 bases for V and 7 bases for J, with a gap of 9 bases between the germline ends. The germline V gene (reference sequence) gives CDR1 as LNHDA and CDR2 as SQIVND. The collaborating institutions used their own protocols to collect whole blood in K2EDTA tubes. For TCRbeta analysis, collaborator samples were shipped as frozen whole blood, as isolated PBMCs, or as DNA extracted from either sample type. The clonotype originates from a woman aged 45 to 65 with active or convalescent COVID-19. The rearranged chain carries TRBV19 and TRBJ1-2; the D gene is perhaps TRBD1, from 5 matching bases. The source material was peripheral blood. The sequenced DNA: TGTGCCAGATACAGGAGTGGCTACACCTTC. Translation gives CARYRSGYTF.